The entry below gives a single T cell receptor (beta chain) sequence along with its context. The data are from a study of cytomegalovirus exposure and HLA in healthy donors. Per the germline V gene, CDR1 is SGHTA and CDR2 is FQGNSA. Trimming removed 6 bases from V and 3 bases from J; junction bases left unmatched: 5. There are 15 residues in the CDR3. Use of 60 Vbeta and 13 Jbeta primers characterized the PCR. Sequencing was performed with immunoSEQ multiplex PCR; in TCRdb, only in-frame clones are kept and a portion is missing. Here the sample table reports around 50,000 clones. This TCR derives from a male donor in good health and CMV-seropositive. This sequence joins TRBV7-2 and TRBJ2-3; 11 nucleotides line up with TRBD2. The specimen sequenced was PBMCs. CDR3 protein: CASRVAGGLTDTQYF. Written as DNA, the CDR3 is TGTGCCAGCAGGGTAGCGGGGGGGCTGACAGATACGCAGTATTTT.